A selection of T cell receptor beta chains follows, all from one sample in a study of long-term antiretroviral therapy in people with HIV. Some clones are missing from TCRdb's copy, which holds only in-frame ones; the method was immunoSEQ multiplex PCR. This sample has around 16,000 clones, with more than 75% found just once. The sample in question was unsorted PBMCs, obtained 0.7 years before starting antiretroviral therapy. These receptors all stem from a man aged 50 or older with HIV. Each CDR3 is given with its conserved first and last residue. A D gene is named only where the DNA matches it firmly. Part of the rows lack a size; the others show once, few, many or a class for expanded clones.

>TRBD1|TRBJ2-5|.|TRBV14
CASSQFSAGGTQYF
TGTGCCAGCAGCCAATTTAGTGCAGGGGGAACCCAGTACTTC
>.|TRBJ2-5|.|TRBV11-1
CASSLAQGHQETQYF
TGTGCCAGCAGCTTAGCGCAAGGGCACCAAGAGACCCAGTACTTC
>TRBD1|TRBJ2-7|.|TRBV6-1
CASSAGTGSPSYEQYF
TGTGCCAGCAGTGCCGGGACAGGGTCCCCCTCCTACGAGCAGTACTTC
>.|TRBJ1-1|.|TRBV10-3
CAGGGRNTEAFF
TGTGCCGGTGGAGGCAGGAACACTGAAGCTTTCTTT
>.|TRBJ1-2|.|TRBV6-4
CASSVSGGHNYGYTF
TGTGCCAGCAGTGTATCGGGCGGACATAACTATGGCTACACCTTC
>TRBD2|TRBJ2-7|.|TRBV10-3
CAISTGGDSYEQYF
TGTGCCATCAGCACCGGGGGGGACTCCTACGAGCAGTACTTC
>.|TRBJ1-4|.|TRBV5-6
CASSAGTPATNEKLFF
TGTGCCAGCAGCGCCGGGACGCCAGCAACTAATGAAAAACTGTTTTTT
>.|TRBJ2-7|once|TRBV29-1
CSVETRDKPYEQYF
TGCAGCGTTGAAACCCGGGACAAACCTTACGAGCAGTACTTC
>.|TRBJ2-7|.|TRBV19
CASSIDSSTTTSAF
TGTGCCAGTAGTATAGATTCCTCGACCACAACCTCAGCCTTC
>.|TRBJ2-7|.|TRBV10-3
CAISSINYEQYF
TGTGCCATCTCCAGCATAAACTACGAGCAGTACTTC
>TRBD2|TRBJ2-1|.|TRBV2
CASSETAGGPPSNEQFF
TGTGCCAGCAGTGAGACAGCGGGGGGCCCACCGAGCAATGAGCAGTTCTTC
>TRBD2|TRBJ2-2|.|TRBV7-2
CASSLGPAGGLGELFF
TGTGCCAGCAGCTTAGGGCCAGCGGGGGGGCTCGGGGAGCTGTTTTTT
>.|TRBJ2-1|.|TRBV10-1
CASSESRVGSYNEQFF
TGCGCCAGCAGTGAGTCGCGGGTTGGCTCCTACAATGAGCAGTTCTTC
>.|TRBJ2-3|.|TRBV27
CASSSNSRGYTDTQYF
TGTGCCAGCAGTAGCAATTCGCGGGGCTACACAGATACGCAGTATTTT
>TRBD1|TRBJ2-5|.|TRBV7-3
CASSPRPTGGAETQYF
TGTGCCAGCAGTCCTCGTCCGACAGGGGGAGCAGAGACCCAGTACTTC
>.|TRBJ1-1|.|TRBV9
CASSAGSEAFF
TGTGCCAGCAGCGCGGGTTCTGAAGCTTTCTTT
>TRBD2|TRBJ2-7|.|TRBV7-2
CASSLAPFSGGAYEQYF
TGTGCCAGCAGCTTAGCCCCCTTTAGCGGGGGGGCCTACGAGCAGTACTTC